Sequencing of this T cell receptor beta chain was carried out in a study of T cells after yellow fever vaccination. The TCR cDNA carried a universal primer site and UMIs from 5'RACE template switching. TCRdb analysed the 5' RACE reads with MiXCR anew, one entry per CDR3 protein. The top ten clones hold 15% to 20% of a sample with hundreds of thousands of distinct CDR3 sequences, roughly 17% of them seen once. Trimming shortened V by 1 base and J by 7 bases, and 14 bases separated the two germline ends. This CDR3 comprises 15 residues. This clonotype was detected a few times. The clonotype was recovered from a man aged 18 to 30 who received the YFV17D yellow fever vaccine. The specimen was PBMCs, collected 5 days after the first yellow fever vaccination. This chain uses TRBV12-3 or TRBV12-4 with TRBJ1-5; D is unresolved. This chain's CDR3 is CASSLGSGRRQPQHF. The CDR3 bases are TGTGCCAGCAGTTTAGGATCCGGACGCCGCCAGCCCCAGCATTTT.